The 18 T cell receptor beta chains presented below share a single source sample, sequenced in a study of blood T cell repertoires in COVID-19. Produced via immunoSEQ multiplex PCR; TCRdb's table is partial and in-frame only. The sample shows roughly 150,000 clones, around 74% of them seen only once. The sequencing input was peripheral blood. The receptors come from an older woman with COVID-19, enrolled during active disease.

V usage is TRBV9 and J usage is TRBJ1-4, with TRBD1 matching over 9 bases. CDR1 and CDR2 from the germline V gene are SGDLS and YYNGEE. V gave up 3 bases and J gave up 7 bases; unmatched junction bases: 4. CDR3 length equals 14 residues. CDR3 sequence (DNA): TGTGCCAGCAGCGAGGGACAGGGTAGTGAAAAACTGTTTTTT. Translated: CASSEGQGSEKLFF.

This clone was seen a single time. The chain has TRBV30 and TRBJ1-1; a weak D match, TRBD1 (6 bases). V was trimmed by 2 bases and J by 6 bases, leaving 13 bases between them. Germline assignment: CDR1 GTSNPN and CDR2 SVGIG (reference sequence). The CDR3 is made up of 13 amino acids. Here the CDR3 reads CAWSRGAIPEAFF. The CDR3 DNA is TGTGCCTGGAGTCGGGGGGCAATTCCTGAAGCTTTCTTT.

This chain connects TRBV19 to TRBJ1-5, with TRBD1 identical over 7 bases. Germline assignment: CDR1 LNHDA and CDR2 SQIVND (reference sequence). The CDR3 spans 14 residues. V gave up 6 bases and J gave up 4 bases; unmatched junction bases: 6. CDR3 loop: CASRRQGGNQPQHF. The CDR3 nucleotides read TGTGCCAGTAGGCGACAGGGTGGGAATCAGCCCCAGCATTTT.

V and J are TRBV7-3 and TRBJ2-1; TRBD2 is a possible D gene (6 bases). Germline values: CDR1 SGHTA, CDR2 FQGTGA. Trimming left V 4 bases short and J 1 base short, with 11 bases between. This CDR3 is built from 15 residues. Here the CDR3 DNA reads TGTGCCAGCAGCTCCCCCGGGACTTCCTACAATGAGCAGTTCTTC. Protein product: CASSSPGTSYNEQFF.

The chain joins TRBV4-2 to TRBJ1-5, with a possible D match to TRBD1 (6 bases). The V gene's germline CDR1 is LGHNA and CDR2 YNFKEQ. The ends were cut back, 2 bases at V and 2 bases at J, with 10 bases in the middle. CDR3 length equals 15 residues. For the CDR3, the DNA is TGTGCCAGCAGCCAAACAACAGGGCGCAATCAGCCCCAGCATTTT. This gives the protein CASSQTTGRNQPQHF.

The CDR3 spells CASSQETGNRPQHF. In DNA form, the CDR3 reads TGTGCCAGCAGCCAGGAGACAGGGAATAGGCCCCAGCATTTT. The chain joins TRBV16 to TRBJ1-5; 7 nucleotides match TRBD1. Germline CDR1 and CDR2: KGHSY and FQNENV. The ends lost 3 bases at V and 9 bases at J; junction bases unmatched: 8. This CDR3 contains 14 residues.

This rearrangement joins TRBV25-1 to TRBJ2-1; 7 nucleotides align to TRBD2. J lost 7 bases, V lost 4 bases, and 10 bases had no gene match. The CDR3 covers 15 residues. Germline V gene sequence: CDR1 MGHDK, CDR2 SYGVNS. CDR3 sequence: CASSVFRDGGNEQFF. DNA for the CDR3: TGTGCCAGCAGTGTGTTTCGGGACGGGGGGAATGAGCAGTTCTTC.

V usage is TRBV20-1 and J usage is TRBJ1-4; no firm D call. CDR1 and CDR2 from the germline V gene are DFQATT and SNEGSKA (reference sequence). This CDR3 region has 11 residues. V was clipped by 6 bases and J by 8 bases, with 10 bases between them. The chain's CDR3 is CSASFEEKLFF. CDR3 nucleotide sequence: TGCAGTGCGAGCTTCGAGGAAAAACTGTTTTTT.

The rearrangement uses TRBV2 and TRBJ2-5; 7 bases map to TRBD2. V shed 1 base, J shed 0 bases, and the junction held 2 bases outside the gene matches. Germline assignment: CDR1 SNHLY and CDR2 FYNNEI. The CDR3 has 15 amino acids. CDR3 protein: CASSEDTSDQETQYF. CDR3 DNA: TGTGCCAGCAGTGAAGATACTAGCGACCAAGAGACCCAGTACTTC.

The gene calls are TRBV7-2 and TRBJ2-1, with 7 nucleotides matching TRBD2. Germline V gene sequence: CDR1 SGHTA, CDR2 FQGNSA. The J segment lost 2 bases and the V segment lost 6 bases, leaving 7 bases of the junction unmatched. The CDR3 consists of 15 residues. This CDR3 is CASRDRGGTYNEQFF. CDR3 DNA sequence: TGTGCCAGCAGAGACCGCGGGGGAACCTACAATGAGCAGTTCTTC.

The rearrangement joins TRBV19 to TRBJ2-3; the D gene is possibly TRBD1 (6 bases). This CDR3 spans 14 amino acids. V was clipped by 3 bases and J by 2 bases, with 9 bases between them. CDR1 is LNHDA and CDR2 is SQIVND in the germline V gene (reference sequence). DNA for the CDR3: TGTGCCAGTAGTATGCAGGGGTCCACAGATACGCAGTATTTT. Residues: CASSMQGSTDTQYF.

The chain employs TRBV30 and TRBJ2-1; the D is unclear. The CDR3 is 14 residues long. V shed 5 bases and J shed 0 bases, with 11 bases lying between them. Per germline, CDR1 GTSNPN and CDR2 SVGIG (reference sequence). Written as DNA, the CDR3 is TGTGCCTGGGGTAGCCAGAGCTCCTACAATGAGCAGTTCTTC. It is translated as CAWGSQSSYNEQFF.

The chain carries TRBV6-5 and TRBJ2-7; 11 bases map to TRBD1. The V segment lost 10 bases and the J segment 6 bases; nucleotides outside the gene matches: 8. CDR3 size: 13 residues. Per the germline V gene, CDR1 is MNHEY and CDR2 is SVGAGI. The DNA of the CDR3 is TGTGCCACCGCCGGGACAGGGGGATTCGAGCAGTACTTC. Translating it yields CATAGTGGFEQYF.

Only one count was recorded for this clone. V usage is TRBV5-1 and J usage is TRBJ1-6; 10 positions match TRBD1. The CDR3 extends over 15 amino acids. V lost 2 bases, J lost 5 bases, and 1 base stayed unmatched. Germline loops: CDR1 SGHRS, CDR2 YFSETQ. Here the CDR3 DNA reads TGCGCCAGCAGCTTCGGACAGGGGGATAATTCACCCCTCCACTTT. The encoded protein is CASSFGQGDNSPLHF.

The chain has TRBV6-5 and TRBJ2-2, with TRBD1 identical over 7 bases. Germline loops: CDR1 MNHEY, CDR2 SVGAGI. The CDR3 runs to 15 residues. V shed 5 bases, J shed 6 bases, and the junction held 9 bases outside the gene matches. The CDR3 reads CASSPQGHNAGELFF. The CDR3 bases are TGTGCCAGCAGTCCACAGGGGCACAACGCCGGGGAGCTGTTTTTT.

CDR3 sequence (DNA): TGTGCCAGCAGTCTCCTCCAGACAGGCGGTGAGCAGTTCTTC. It yields the protein CASSLLQTGGEQFF. The V and J genes are TRBV2 and TRBJ2-1; a weak D match, TRBD1 (6 bases). Trimming removed 5 bases from V and 9 bases from J, with 17 bases in between. The CDR3 loop spans 14 amino acids. CDR1 is SNHLY, CDR2 FYNNEI, per germline.

CDR3 amino acids: CASSFFGEEKLFF. CDR3 coding DNA: TGTGCCAGCAGCTTTTTCGGGGAGGAAAAACTGTTTTTT. The chain carries TRBV7-9 and TRBJ1-4, with unresolved D. Germline CDR1 and CDR2: SEHNR and FQNEAQ (reference sequence). The CDR3 is 13 amino acids. V was shortened by 3 bases and J by 8 bases, with 10 bases between the two germline ends.

In nucleotides, the CDR3 is TGTGCCAGCAGTTTATATCGGGGAAGCCTCTACGAGCAGTACTTC. Translating gives CASSLYRGSLYEQYF. The genes are TRBV27 and TRBJ2-7; D perhaps matches TRBD2 (5 bases). The length of the CDR3 is 15 residues. Germline V lookup: CDR1 MNHEY, CDR2 SMNVEV (reference sequence). The V and J ends lost 1 base and 3 bases respectively, with 13 bases between them.